This TCR beta chain was sequenced in a study of metastatic and nonmetastatic thyroid tumors. Study in general: Across peripheral blood and tumor or nodule tissue samples taken from malignant and benign thyroid patients, the repertoires were compared with one another. Whole-study results and caveats: It was reportedly found that TCR beta diversity was significantly higher in malignant thyroid tumors than in benign nodules, a difference seen in both blood and tumor samples.

Thyroid surgery had not been preceded by any treatment in any patient. This clone has just a few counts. Its antigen is undetermined. The authors' processing: CDR3 was compared across clinicopathological groups, and the resulting differences were used to build a distant-metastasis classifier for papillary thyroid cancer. TCRdb re-clonotyped the PCR reads via MiXCR. For this entry, the V and J calls and clone size follow TCRdb and not the study's own pipeline. The data show around 37,000 clones, roughly 20% seen once. The germline CDR1 and CDR2 sequences are KGHDR and SFDVKD. V lost 4 bases and J 4 bases, leaving 15 bases between the germline ends. The CDR3 runs 15 residues.

The sequence was collected from a female donor with papillary thyroid cancer or a benign thyroid nodule (not recorded which). Some clones in this sample may be carry-over from other donors' samples. The V gene is TRBV24-1, the J gene TRBJ1-1; D is unclear. The specimen sequenced was blood. The CDR3 spells CATSEQFEESTEAFF. The CDR3 DNA follows: TGTGCCACCAGTGAGCAATTTGAGGAGAGCACTGAAGCTTTCTTT.